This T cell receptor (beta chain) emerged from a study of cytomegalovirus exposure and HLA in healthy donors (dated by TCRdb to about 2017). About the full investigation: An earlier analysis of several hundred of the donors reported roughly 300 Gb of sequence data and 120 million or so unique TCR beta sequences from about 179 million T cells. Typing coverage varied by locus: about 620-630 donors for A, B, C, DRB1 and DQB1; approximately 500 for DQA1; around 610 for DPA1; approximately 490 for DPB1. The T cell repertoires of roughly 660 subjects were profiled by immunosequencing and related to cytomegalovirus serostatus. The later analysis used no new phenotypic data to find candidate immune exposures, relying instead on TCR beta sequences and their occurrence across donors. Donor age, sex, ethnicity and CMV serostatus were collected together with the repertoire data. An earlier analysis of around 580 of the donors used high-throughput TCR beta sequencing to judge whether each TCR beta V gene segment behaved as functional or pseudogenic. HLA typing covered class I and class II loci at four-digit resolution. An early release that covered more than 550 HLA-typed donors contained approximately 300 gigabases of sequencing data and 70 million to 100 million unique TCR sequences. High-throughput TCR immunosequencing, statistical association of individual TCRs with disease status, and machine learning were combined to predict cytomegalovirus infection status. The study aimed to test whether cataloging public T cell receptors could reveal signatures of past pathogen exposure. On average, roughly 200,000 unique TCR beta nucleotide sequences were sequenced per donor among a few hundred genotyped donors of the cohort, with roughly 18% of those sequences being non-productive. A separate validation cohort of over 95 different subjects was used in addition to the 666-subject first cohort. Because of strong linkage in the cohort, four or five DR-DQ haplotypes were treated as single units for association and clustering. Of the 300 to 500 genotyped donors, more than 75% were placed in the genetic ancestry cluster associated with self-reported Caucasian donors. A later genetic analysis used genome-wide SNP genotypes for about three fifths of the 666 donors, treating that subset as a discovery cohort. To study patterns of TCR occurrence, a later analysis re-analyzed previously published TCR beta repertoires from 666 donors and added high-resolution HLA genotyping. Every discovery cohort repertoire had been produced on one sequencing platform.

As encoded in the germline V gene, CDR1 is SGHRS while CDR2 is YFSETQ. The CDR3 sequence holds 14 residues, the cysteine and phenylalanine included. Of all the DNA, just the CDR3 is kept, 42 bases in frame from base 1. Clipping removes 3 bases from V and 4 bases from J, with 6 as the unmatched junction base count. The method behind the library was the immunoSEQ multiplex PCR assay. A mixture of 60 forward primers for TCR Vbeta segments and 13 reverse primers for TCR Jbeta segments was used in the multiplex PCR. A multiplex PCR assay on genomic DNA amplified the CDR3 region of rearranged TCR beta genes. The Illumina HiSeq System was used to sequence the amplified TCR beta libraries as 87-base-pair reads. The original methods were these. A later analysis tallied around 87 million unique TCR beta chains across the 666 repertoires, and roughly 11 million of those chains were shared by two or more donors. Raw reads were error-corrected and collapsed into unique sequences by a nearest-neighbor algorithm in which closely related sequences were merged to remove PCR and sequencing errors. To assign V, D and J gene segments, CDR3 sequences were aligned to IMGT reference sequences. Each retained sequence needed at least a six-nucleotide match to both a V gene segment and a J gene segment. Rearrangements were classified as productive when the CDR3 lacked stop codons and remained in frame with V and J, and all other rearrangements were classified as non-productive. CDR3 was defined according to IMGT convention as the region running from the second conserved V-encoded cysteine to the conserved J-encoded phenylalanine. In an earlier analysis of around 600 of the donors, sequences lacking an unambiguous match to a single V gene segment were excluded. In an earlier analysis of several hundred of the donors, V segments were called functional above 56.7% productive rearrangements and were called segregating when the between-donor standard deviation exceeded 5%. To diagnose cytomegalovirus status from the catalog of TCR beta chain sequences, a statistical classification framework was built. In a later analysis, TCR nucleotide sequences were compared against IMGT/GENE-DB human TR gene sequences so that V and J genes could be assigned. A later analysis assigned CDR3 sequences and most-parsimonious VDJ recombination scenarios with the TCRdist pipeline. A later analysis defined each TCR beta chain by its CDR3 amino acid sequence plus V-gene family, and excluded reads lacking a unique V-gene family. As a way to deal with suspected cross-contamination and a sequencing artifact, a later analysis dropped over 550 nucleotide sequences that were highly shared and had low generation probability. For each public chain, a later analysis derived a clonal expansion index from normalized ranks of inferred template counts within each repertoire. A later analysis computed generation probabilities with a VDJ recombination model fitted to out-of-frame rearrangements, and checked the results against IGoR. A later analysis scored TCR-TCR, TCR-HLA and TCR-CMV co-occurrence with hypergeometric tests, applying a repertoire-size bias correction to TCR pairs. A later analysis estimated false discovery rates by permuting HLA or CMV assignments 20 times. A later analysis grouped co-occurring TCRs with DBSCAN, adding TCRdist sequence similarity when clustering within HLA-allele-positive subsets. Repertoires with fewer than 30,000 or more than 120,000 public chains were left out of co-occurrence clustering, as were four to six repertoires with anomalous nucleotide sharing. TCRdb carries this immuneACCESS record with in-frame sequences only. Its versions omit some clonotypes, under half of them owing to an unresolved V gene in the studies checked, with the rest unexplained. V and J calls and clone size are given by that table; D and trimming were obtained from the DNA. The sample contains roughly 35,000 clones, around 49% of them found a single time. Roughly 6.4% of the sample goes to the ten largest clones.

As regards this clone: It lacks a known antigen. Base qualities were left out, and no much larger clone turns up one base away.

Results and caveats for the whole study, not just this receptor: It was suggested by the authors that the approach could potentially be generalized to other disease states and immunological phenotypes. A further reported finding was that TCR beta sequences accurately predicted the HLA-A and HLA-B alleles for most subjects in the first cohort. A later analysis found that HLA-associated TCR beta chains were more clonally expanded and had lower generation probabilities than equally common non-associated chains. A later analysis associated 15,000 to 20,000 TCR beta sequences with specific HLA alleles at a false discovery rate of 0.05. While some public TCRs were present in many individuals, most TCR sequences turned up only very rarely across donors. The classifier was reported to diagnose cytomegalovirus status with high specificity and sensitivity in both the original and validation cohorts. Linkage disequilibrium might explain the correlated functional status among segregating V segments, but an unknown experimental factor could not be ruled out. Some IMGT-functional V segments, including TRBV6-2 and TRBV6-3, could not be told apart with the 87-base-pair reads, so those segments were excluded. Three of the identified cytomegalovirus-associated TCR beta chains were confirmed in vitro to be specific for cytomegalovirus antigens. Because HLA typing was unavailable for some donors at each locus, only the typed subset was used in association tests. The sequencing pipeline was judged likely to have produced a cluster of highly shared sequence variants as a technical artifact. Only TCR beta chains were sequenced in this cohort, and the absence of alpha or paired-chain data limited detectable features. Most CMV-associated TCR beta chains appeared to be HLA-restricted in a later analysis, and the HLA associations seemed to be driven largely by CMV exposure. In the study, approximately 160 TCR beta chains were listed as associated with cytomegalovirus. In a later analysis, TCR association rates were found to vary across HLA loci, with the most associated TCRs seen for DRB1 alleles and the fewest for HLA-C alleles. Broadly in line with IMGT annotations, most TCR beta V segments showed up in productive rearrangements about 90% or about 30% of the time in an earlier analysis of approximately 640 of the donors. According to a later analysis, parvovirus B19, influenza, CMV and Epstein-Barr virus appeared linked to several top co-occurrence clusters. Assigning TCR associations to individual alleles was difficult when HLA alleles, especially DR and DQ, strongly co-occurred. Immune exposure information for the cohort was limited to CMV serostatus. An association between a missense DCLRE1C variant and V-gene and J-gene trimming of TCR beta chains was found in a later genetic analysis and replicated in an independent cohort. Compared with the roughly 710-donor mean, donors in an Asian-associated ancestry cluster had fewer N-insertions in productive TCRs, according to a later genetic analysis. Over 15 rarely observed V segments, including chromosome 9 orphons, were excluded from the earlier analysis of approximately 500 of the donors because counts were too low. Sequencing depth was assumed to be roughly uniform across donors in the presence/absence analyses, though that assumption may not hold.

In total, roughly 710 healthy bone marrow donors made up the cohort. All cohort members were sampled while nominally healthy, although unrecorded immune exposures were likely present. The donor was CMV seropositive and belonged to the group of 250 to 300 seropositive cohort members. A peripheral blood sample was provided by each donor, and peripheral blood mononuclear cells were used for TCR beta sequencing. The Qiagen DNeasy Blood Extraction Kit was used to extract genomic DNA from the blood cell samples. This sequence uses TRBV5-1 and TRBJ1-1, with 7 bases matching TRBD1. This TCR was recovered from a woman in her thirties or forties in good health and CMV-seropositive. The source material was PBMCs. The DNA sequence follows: TGCGCCAGCAGCTCGGGACAGAAGGGCACTGAAGCTTTCTTT. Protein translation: CASSSGQKGTEAFF.